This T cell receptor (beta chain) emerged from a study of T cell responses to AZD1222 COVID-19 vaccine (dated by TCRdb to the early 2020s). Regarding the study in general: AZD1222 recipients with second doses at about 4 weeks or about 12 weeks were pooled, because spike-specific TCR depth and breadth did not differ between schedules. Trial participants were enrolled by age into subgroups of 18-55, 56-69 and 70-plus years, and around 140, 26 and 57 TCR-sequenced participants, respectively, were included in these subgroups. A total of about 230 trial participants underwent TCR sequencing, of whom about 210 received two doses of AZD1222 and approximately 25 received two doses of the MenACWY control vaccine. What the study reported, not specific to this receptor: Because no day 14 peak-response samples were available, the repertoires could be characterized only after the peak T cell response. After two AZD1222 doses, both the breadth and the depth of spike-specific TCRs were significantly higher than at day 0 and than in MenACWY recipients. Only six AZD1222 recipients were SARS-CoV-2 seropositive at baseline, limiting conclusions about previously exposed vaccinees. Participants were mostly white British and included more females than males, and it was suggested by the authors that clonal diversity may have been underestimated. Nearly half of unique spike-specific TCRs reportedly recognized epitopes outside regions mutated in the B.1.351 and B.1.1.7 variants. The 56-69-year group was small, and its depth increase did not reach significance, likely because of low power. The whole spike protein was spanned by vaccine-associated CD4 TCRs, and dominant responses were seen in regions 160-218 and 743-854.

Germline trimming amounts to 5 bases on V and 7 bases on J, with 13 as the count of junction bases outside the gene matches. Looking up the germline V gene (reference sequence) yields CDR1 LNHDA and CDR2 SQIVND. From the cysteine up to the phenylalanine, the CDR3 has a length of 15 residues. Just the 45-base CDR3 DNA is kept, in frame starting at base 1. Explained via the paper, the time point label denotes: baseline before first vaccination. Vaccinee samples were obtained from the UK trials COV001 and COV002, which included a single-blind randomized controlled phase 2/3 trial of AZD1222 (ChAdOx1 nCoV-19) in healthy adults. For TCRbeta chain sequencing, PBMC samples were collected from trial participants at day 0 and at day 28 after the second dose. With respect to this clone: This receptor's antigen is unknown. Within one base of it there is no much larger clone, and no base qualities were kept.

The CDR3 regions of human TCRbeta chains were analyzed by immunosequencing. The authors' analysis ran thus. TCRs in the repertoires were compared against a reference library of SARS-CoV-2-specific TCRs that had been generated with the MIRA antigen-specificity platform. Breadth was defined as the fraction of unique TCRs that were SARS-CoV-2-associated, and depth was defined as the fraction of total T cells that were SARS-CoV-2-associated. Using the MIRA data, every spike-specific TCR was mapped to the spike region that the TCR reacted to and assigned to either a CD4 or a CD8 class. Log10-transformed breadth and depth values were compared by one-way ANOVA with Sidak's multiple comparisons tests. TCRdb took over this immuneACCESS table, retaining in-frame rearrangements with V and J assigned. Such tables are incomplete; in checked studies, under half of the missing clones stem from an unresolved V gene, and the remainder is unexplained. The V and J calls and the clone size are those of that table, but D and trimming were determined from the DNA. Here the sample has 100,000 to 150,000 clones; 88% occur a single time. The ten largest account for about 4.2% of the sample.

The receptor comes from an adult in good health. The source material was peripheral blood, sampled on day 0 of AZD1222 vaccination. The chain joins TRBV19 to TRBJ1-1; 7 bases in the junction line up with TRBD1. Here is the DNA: TGTGCCAGTAGTCCAAGGACAGGACACCCTCTTGAAGCTTTCTTT. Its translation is CASSPRTGHPLEAFF.